This T cell receptor (gamma chain) was captured by sequencing in a study of gamma delta lymphoproliferative disorders and STAT genes (dated by TCRdb to 2017 to 2018). A note on the overall study: The LymphoTrack Dx TCRG Assay was used to build gamma-chain libraries from a minimum of 50 ng of genomic DNA. Because no corresponding Invivoscribe delta assay was available, delta-chain libraries were prepared according to the EuroClonality-NGS working group standard operating procedure. The study profiled TCR gamma and delta CDR3 repertoires by deep sequencing in Tgammadelta lymphoproliferative disease patients and healthy controls, within a larger immunophenotypic and STAT-mutation study. To confirm results, a couple of gamma-chain samples and every delta-chain sample were sequenced twice. Study-level results and caveats: Nearly all major gamma and delta clonotypes of patients were found to be public, being shared with at least one healthy donor, and only a couple of gamma clonotypes were found to be private to disease. Control T cells likely spanned varied maturation stages, while leukemic cells were skewed toward terminal effectors, potentially limiting patient-control comparisons. When whole repertoires were clustered, gamma repertoires from patients grouped apart from those of healthy controls, but delta repertoires did not separate between the groups. The authors pointed out that NGS specificity may be lower at low frequencies, so whether leukemic clones are public or private needs to be confirmed.

For TCR sequencing, genomic DNA was taken from peripheral blood mononuclear cells isolated from both patients and controls. The control group consisted of approximately 23 healthy adult blood donors (median age roughly 64 years; some 12 males and roughly 11 females) who were matched to the patients for age and sex. Both library preparation methods relied on multiplex PCR with primers aimed at conserved V and J regions of the TCR genes. The amplicons were purified, pooled and then sequenced on an Illumina MiSeq platform. Under the source paper's analysis protocol: MiXCR performed V(D)J alignment, clonotype assembly and translation, and VDJtools was used for functionality assessment and CDR3 repertoire analyses. CDR3 was defined according to IMGT, and analyses were limited to productive sequences using functional genes, with ORF genes and pseudogenes excluded. A custom Python script searched for identical amino acid CDR3s of major clonotypes (frequency >=5%) across all patients and controls. A one-sided non-parametric Wilcoxon test was used to compare clonotype frequencies in patients versus controls. TCRdb called clones from the public reads with CATT, and repeated DNA sequences were later combined into one row. These V and J calls are TCRdb output, not the study's own analysis. The sample contains 900 to 1,300 gamma-chain clones, about 28% of them found a single time. Clones ranked in the top ten supply 25% to 35% of the sample.

Ends trimmed: V by 8 bases, J by 6 bases; bases unmatched to a gene: 7. From the germline V gene, CDR1 is VENAVY and CDR2 is YDSYNSRV. The CDR3 spans 11 residues, from the cysteine through the phenylalanine. Only the CDR3 region is kept as DNA, spanning 33 bases read in frame from base 1. This clone is medium-sized (0.01 to 0.1%) in terms of sample share. What this receptor recognizes is not known. Base-call qualities are not available, and no considerably larger clone is one nucleotide away. The sequence links TRGV8 to TRGJ1 or TRGJ2. TCRdb records no J gene; here it was assigned by comparing the DNA to germline. What was sequenced was blood. The sequence was collected from a human donor in good health. The bases are TGTGCCACCTTTAAGGCTTATAAGAAACTCTTT. The encoded protein is CATFKAYKKLF.